Following are 7 T cell receptor beta chains from one sample sequenced in a study of T cell changes during pregnancy in multiple sclerosis. Method: immunoSEQ multiplex PCR; TCRdb's copy keeps in-frame clones and lacks some. The table lists tens of thousands of clones, roughly 91% of them singletons, with about 0.7% in the top ten. Sequencing was performed on CD4+ T cells from peripheral blood mononuclear cells, taken in the first trimester of pregnancy. These receptors came from a female donor in good health, enrolled as a control in a pregnancy study.

This clone has just one count. The chain links TRBV5-1 to TRBJ2-3; tentative D call: TRBD2 (6 bases). The CDR3 is made up of 14 amino acids. From germline, CDR1 is SGHRS and CDR2 YFSETQ. The V end was cut by 5 bases, the J end by 0 bases, with 10 bases between. For the CDR3, the DNA is TGCGCCAGCAGGTCGGCGGGGAGCACAGATACGCAGTATTTT. Translated, it gives CASRSAGSTDTQYF.

The chain employs TRBV5-6 and TRBJ1-1, with D tentatively TRBD1 (5 bases). The CDR3 loop spans 15 amino acids. V was clipped by 0 bases and J by 1 base, with 10 bases between them. CDR1 is SGHDT and CDR2 is YYEEEE in the germline V gene. The CDR3 sequence: CASSLAGGKNTEAFF. CDR3 DNA sequence: TGTGCCAGCAGCTTGGCCGGGGGGAAGAACACTGAAGCTTTCTTT.

The chain uses TRBV6-4 and TRBJ2-2; 12 nucleotides match TRBD2. The CDR3 covers 15 residues. V trimming: 4 bases; J trimming: 4 bases; junction bases outside the gene matches: 1. CDR1 is MRHNA and CDR2 is SNTAGT in the germline V gene. This CDR3 reads CASSGGLAGTGELFF. In DNA form, the CDR3 reads TGTGCCAGCAGTGGGGGACTAGCGGGCACCGGGGAGCTGTTTTTT.

The rearrangement joins TRBV19 to TRBJ2-1; 7 bases map to TRBD1. V shed 10 bases and J 10 bases; nucleotides not matched to a gene: 16. CDR1 is LNHDA and CDR2 is SQIVND in the germline V gene (reference sequence). This CDR3 has 14 residues. CDR3 bases: TGTGCCACCCGACAGACAGGGAGTGTATGGGAGCAGTTCTTC. As protein: CATRQTGSVWEQFF.

The chain couples TRBV5-1 to TRBJ2-3, with D unclear. Germline lookup yields CDR1 SGHRS and CDR2 YFSETQ. This CDR3 region has 13 residues. V was cut by 5 bases and J by 1 base, with 8 bases left in between. This chain's CDR3 is CASRFEGTDTQYF. CDR3 nucleotides: TGCGCCAGCAGATTCGAGGGCACAGATACGCAGTATTTT.

The chain employs TRBV13 and TRBJ2-3, with D maybe TRBD2 (5 bases). The length of the CDR3 is 15 residues. Trimming stripped 1 base from V and 1 base from J, with 9 bases between. Germline V lookup: CDR1 PRHDT, CDR2 FYEKMQ (reference sequence). The CDR3 sequence is CASSLASRRTDTQYF. Written as DNA, the CDR3 is TGTGCCAGCAGCTTAGCTAGCCGTCGCACAGATACGCAGTATTTT.

The chain recombines TRBV5-5 with TRBJ1-2; no firm D call. V gave up 0 bases and J gave up 5 bases, with 14 bases separating them. CDR3 length equals 15 residues. Per the germline V gene, CDR1 is SGHKS and CDR2 is YYEKEE (reference sequence). CDR3 amino acids: CASSLDRHTSYGYTF. DNA for the CDR3: TGTGCCAGCAGCTTGGACCGACACACTAGTTATGGCTACACCTTC.